Shown below are 5 T cell receptor beta chains from a single sample sequenced in a study of spatial heterogeneity in lung cancer. TCRdb reanalysed the 5' RACE reads using MiXCR and keeps one entry per CDR3 protein. The table lists roughly 80,000 distinct CDR3 sequences, roughly 12% of them singletons. Time point defined: sample taken at primary tumor resection. From tumor, nontumor lung or frozen PBMC, whole RNA was taken unsorted for sequencing. The sequences come from PBMCs, collected at surgery. The source of these receptors is a male donor with early-stage non-small cell lung cancer.

This clonotype has just a few counts. The genes are TRBV9 and TRBJ2-5; 10 bases are a match to TRBD2. The ends lost 4 bases at V and 1 base at J; junction bases unmatched: 13. The V gene's germline CDR1 is SGDLS and CDR2 YYNGEE. The CDR3 has 18 residues. DNA of the CDR3: TGTGCCAGCAGCCCGACTTCCACCTGGACTAGCGGCCAAGAGACCCAGTACTTC. It encodes CASSPTSTWTSGQETQYF.

This clonotype was seen a few times. DNA for the CDR3: TGCGCCAGCAGTGAACAGGGTAACACCGGGGAGCTGTTTTTT. Amino acids: CASSEQGNTGELFF. The V call is TRBV10-2, the J call TRBJ2-2; tentatively, D is TRBD1 (6 bases). The germline V and J ends were trimmed by 3 bases and 2 bases, with 7 bases remaining between them. The CDR3 extends over 14 amino acids. Germline V gene sequence: CDR1 WSHSY, CDR2 SAAADI.

The chain carries TRBV5-6 and TRBJ2-7, with D tentatively TRBD2 (6 bases). Germline-derived CDR1 and CDR2 are SGHDT and YYEEEE. V was trimmed by 5 bases and J by 6 bases, leaving 12 bases between them. This CDR3 region has 12 residues. CDR3 DNA sequence: TGTGCCAGCAGGGCGGAGGGCGTCGAGCAGTACTTC. Residues: CASRAEGVEQYF.

This clonotype has more than one count but fewer than ten. The CDR3: CASSQHNTEAFF. In DNA form, the CDR3 reads TGTGCCAGCAGCCAGCATAACACTGAAGCTTTCTTT. The V call is TRBV3-1, the J call TRBJ1-1; D not resolved. The CDR3 has 12 residues. The ends were cut back, 3 bases at V and 2 bases at J, with 4 bases in the middle. Germline V gene sequence: CDR1 LGHDT, CDR2 YNNKEL (reference sequence).

V gene TRBV25-1 combines with J gene TRBJ2-1; D may be TRBD1 or TRBD2 (5 bases each). CDR1 MGHDK and CDR2 SYGVNS come from the germline V gene. Trimming pared 0 bases from V and 0 bases from J, leaving 9 bases between. The length of the CDR3 is 16 residues. CDR3 amino acids: CASSEYKGSSYNEQFF. The CDR3, as DNA: TGTGCCAGCAGTGAATATAAGGGGAGCTCCTACAATGAGCAGTTCTTC. Based on the CDR3 plus reference TRBV25-1 and TRBJ2-1, the full variable domain is EADIYQTPRYLVIGTGKKITLECSQTMGHDKMYWYQQDPGMELHLIHYSYGVNSTEKGDLSSESTVSRIRTEHFPLTLESARPSHTSQYLCASSEYKGSSYNEQFFGPGTRLTVL.